These 19 T cell receptor beta chains were all obtained from the same sample, sequenced in a study of T cell changes during pregnancy in multiple sclerosis. Profiling relied on immunoSEQ multiplex PCR, and the TCRdb table lists in-frame clones only, not all of them. Counted here are 45,000 or so clones, more than 85% occurring once; the ten biggest clones make up roughly 9%. The source material was CD8+ T cells from peripheral blood mononuclear cells, sampled after pregnancy. These receptors came from a female donor with multiple sclerosis, enrolled in a pregnancy study.

J is TRBJ1-1 and V is TRBV4-1; TRBD1 matches 9 bases. Trimming took 0 bases from V and 0 from J; bases not matched to a gene: 8. The CDR3 runs to 18 residues. The germline V gene encodes CDR1 MGHRA and CDR2 YSYEKL. This CDR3 is CASSQEPRTGAMNTEAFF. The CDR3 DNA is TGCGCCAGCAGCCAAGAACCCCGGACAGGGGCCATGAACACTGAAGCTTTCTTT.

The chain links TRBV2 to TRBJ2-1, with a weak D call TRBD1 (6 bases). CDR3 size: 17 residues. Germline V gene lookup returns CDR1 SNHLY and CDR2 FYNNEI. Trimming shortened V by 1 base and J by 3 bases, and 16 bases separated the two germline ends. The CDR3 spells CASSEVQGWLVYNEQFF. The CDR3 DNA follows: TGTGCCAGCAGTGAAGTACAGGGATGGTTGGTCTACAATGAGCAGTTCTTC.

This clone was seen a single time. V is TRBV10-3 and J is TRBJ2-5; 10 bases are a match to TRBD2. The trim removed 11 bases at V and 5 bases at J, leaving 14 bases unmatched. Germline loops: CDR1 ENHRY, CDR2 SYGVKD. The CDR3 loop spans 15 amino acids. In DNA, the CDR3 is TGTGCCGCCGGAGTCAGCGGGGGGGCGAGCGAGACCCAGTACTTC. Amino acids: CAAGVSGGASETQYF.

The chain combines TRBV19 with TRBJ2-7; D might be TRBD1 (5 bases). With 8 bases removed from V and 3 bases from J, the gap between germline ends came to 11 bases. Germline V CDR1 and CDR2: LNHDA, SQIVND (reference sequence). The CDR3 sequence is 12 residues long. DNA of the CDR3: TGTGCCAGTTCCGACAGTTACTACGAGCAGTACTTC. It is translated as CASSDSYYEQYF.

V gene TRBV18 combines with J gene TRBJ2-2; D might be TRBD2 (5 bases). Trimming pared 3 bases from V and 3 bases from J, leaving 14 bases between. CDR1 is KGHSH and CDR2 is LQKENI in the germline V gene. The CDR3 is made up of 16 amino acids. The DNA for the CDR3 is TGTGCCAGCTCACCTCTTCAGAGGGATGACACCGGGGAGCTGTTTTTT. This translates into CASSPLQRDDTGELFF.

This clone was found once. This chain joins TRBV4-3 and TRBJ2-7, with 7 bases lining up with TRBD1. The V gene's germline CDR1 is LGHNA and CDR2 YSLEER. Trimming cost V 1 base and J 4 bases; bases outside gene matches: 10. CDR3 length: 16 amino acids. Here the CDR3 reads CASSQGLVQGVYEQYF. The CDR3 DNA reads as TGCGCCAGCAGCCAAGGCCTAGTGCAGGGGGTTTACGAGCAGTACTTC.

This clone was recorded only once. The gene calls are TRBV4-2 and TRBJ2-6; D gene ambiguous. The V gene lost 0 bases and the J gene lost 4 bases, with 10 bases spanning the gap. CDR1 and CDR2 from the germline V gene are LGHNA and YNFKEQ. The CDR3 runs 16 residues. This CDR3 reads CASSQDRGGGANVLTF. CDR3 DNA: TGTGCCAGCAGCCAAGATCGTGGTGGCGGGGCCAACGTCCTGACTTTC.

This clone was observed once. The CDR3 nucleotides read TGCGCCAGCAGCCAAGAATTCGACAGGGGTAATGAAAAACTGTTTTTT. Its translation is CASSQEFDRGNEKLFF. This rearrangement joins TRBV4-3 to TRBJ1-4; 8 bases line up with TRBD1. In germline, CDR1 is LGHNA, CDR2 YSLEER. Unmatched junction bases numbered 4, after V lost 0 bases and J lost 4 bases. This CDR3 contains 16 residues.

V and J are TRBV6-1 and TRBJ1-1, with 9 bases that match TRBD1. CDR1 MNHNS and CDR2 SASEGT come from the germline V gene. V gave up 6 bases and J gave up 3 bases; unmatched junction bases: 2. The CDR3 contains 13 residues. The CDR3 nucleotides read TGTGCCAGCAGCGACAGGGGGGACACTGAAGCTTTCTTT. This codes for CASSDRGDTEAFF.

This chain joins TRBV18 and TRBJ2-2; D not certain. This CDR3 comprises 17 residues. Germline CDR1 and CDR2: KGHSH and LQKENI. V lost 2 bases to trimming and J lost 4 bases, with 17 bases between them. The CDR3 nucleotides are TGTGCCAGCTCACCAGCCCGCTCCCTAGGTGGCACCGGGGAGCTGTTTTTT. Its translation: CASSPARSLGGTGELFF.

V is TRBV9 and J is TRBJ1-2; D is unresolved. Germline V gives CDR1 SGDLS, CDR2 YYNGEE. This CDR3 contains 17 residues. The germline V and J ends were trimmed by 3 bases and 4 bases, with 22 bases remaining between them. DNA of the CDR3: TGTGCCAGCAGCGCCAGTACTACGTTCTCTCCTGGCTATGGCTACACCTTC. The encoded protein is CASSASTTFSPGYGYTF. The whole variable domain, remainder taken from reference TRBV9 and TRBJ1-2, is DSGVTQTPKHLITATGQRVTLRCSPRSGDLSVYWYQQSLDQGLQFLIQYYNGEERAKGNILERFSAQQFPDLHSELNLSSLELGDSALYFCASSASTTFSPGYGYTFGSGTRLTVV.

V usage is TRBV4-3 and J usage is TRBJ1-5; possibly TRBD1 for D (5 bases). The CDR3 is 15 amino acids. The V and J ends lost 1 base and 6 bases respectively, with 13 bases between them. The V gene's germline CDR1 is LGHNA and CDR2 YSLEER. The CDR3 DNA follows: TGCGCCAGCAGCCAAGTCTTCCAGGGAAGTCAGCCCCAGCATTTT. This gives the protein CASSQVFQGSQPQHF.

A note on this clone: Its ends do not fully match the called genes, so a read error is possible. V and J are TRBV6-5 and TRBJ1-6; D uncertain. The CDR3 is 14 amino acids. Germline V gene lookup returns CDR1 MNHEY and CDR2 SVGAGI. The CDR3: CASSLTVTNSPLHF. CDR3 coding DNA: TGTGCCAGCAGTTTAACAGTTACCAATTCGCCCCTCCACTTT.

The CDR3 DNA sequence: TGTGCCAGTAGGGGAGGGGGGGTGAACACTGAAGCTTTCTTT. Translation: CASRGGGVNTEAFF. The V call is TRBV19, the J call TRBJ1-1; tentatively, D is TRBD1 (6 bases). This CDR3 contains 14 residues. Trimming took 6 bases from V and 0 from J, leaving 11 bases between them. Germline V gives CDR1 LNHDA, CDR2 SQIVND (reference sequence).

CDR3 residues: CASSIGDTYEQYF. DNA for the CDR3: TGTGCCAGTAGTATTGGGGACACCTACGAGCAGTACTTC. The genes are TRBV19 and TRBJ2-7; possible D gene TRBD1, 6 bases. Germline CDR1 LNHDA, CDR2 SQIVND (reference sequence). This CDR3 spans 13 amino acids. V was trimmed by 3 bases and J by 2 bases, leaving 8 bases between them.

This clone appeared a single time. This chain links TRBV13 with TRBJ1-1, with D possibly matching TRBD1 (6 bases). From germline, CDR1 is PRHDT and CDR2 FYEKMQ (reference sequence). This CDR3 spans 15 amino acids. V was pared by 7 bases and J by 1 base, with 16 bases between. The CDR3 loop reads CASMGAGNTNTEAFF. The DNA of the CDR3 is TGTGCCAGCATGGGGGCGGGTAATACGAACACTGAAGCTTTCTTT.

This chain uses TRBV29-1 with TRBJ1-1, with 7 bases lining up with TRBD1. This CDR3 region has 12 residues. CDR1 is SQVTM, CDR2 ANQGSEA, per germline. The ends lost 7 bases at V and 4 bases at J; junction bases unmatched: 6. CDR3: CSARTGPTEAFF. For the CDR3, the DNA is TGCAGCGCACGGACAGGCCCCACTGAAGCTTTCTTT.

The chain has TRBV7-9 and TRBJ1-1, with 7 bases aligning to TRBD1. Germline CDR1 reads SEHNR; CDR2 reads FQNEAQ (reference sequence). Unmatched junction bases numbered 4, after V lost 5 bases and J lost 1 base. This CDR3 has 14 residues. The CDR3 nucleotides are TGTGCCAGCAGCATGGGACAGCAGAACACTGAAGCTTTCTTT. It yields the protein CASSMGQQNTEAFF.

The chain employs TRBV5-6 and TRBJ1-1; 8 bases are a match to TRBD1. With V trimmed by 4 bases and J by 0 bases, 2 bases remained unmatched. Germline V gene sequence: CDR1 SGHDT, CDR2 YYEEEE. The CDR3 loop spans 14 amino acids. CDR3 amino acids: CASSETGVNTEAFF. CDR3 nucleotides: TGTGCCAGCAGCGAGACAGGGGTGAACACTGAAGCTTTCTTT. Combining the CDR3 with reference TRBV5-6 and TRBJ1-1 gives the whole variable domain DAGVTQSPTHLIKTRGQQVTLRCSPKSGHDTVSWYQQALGQGPQFIFQYYEEEERQRGNFPDRFSGHQFPNYSSELNVNALLLGDSALYLCASSETGVNTEAFFGQGTRLTVV.